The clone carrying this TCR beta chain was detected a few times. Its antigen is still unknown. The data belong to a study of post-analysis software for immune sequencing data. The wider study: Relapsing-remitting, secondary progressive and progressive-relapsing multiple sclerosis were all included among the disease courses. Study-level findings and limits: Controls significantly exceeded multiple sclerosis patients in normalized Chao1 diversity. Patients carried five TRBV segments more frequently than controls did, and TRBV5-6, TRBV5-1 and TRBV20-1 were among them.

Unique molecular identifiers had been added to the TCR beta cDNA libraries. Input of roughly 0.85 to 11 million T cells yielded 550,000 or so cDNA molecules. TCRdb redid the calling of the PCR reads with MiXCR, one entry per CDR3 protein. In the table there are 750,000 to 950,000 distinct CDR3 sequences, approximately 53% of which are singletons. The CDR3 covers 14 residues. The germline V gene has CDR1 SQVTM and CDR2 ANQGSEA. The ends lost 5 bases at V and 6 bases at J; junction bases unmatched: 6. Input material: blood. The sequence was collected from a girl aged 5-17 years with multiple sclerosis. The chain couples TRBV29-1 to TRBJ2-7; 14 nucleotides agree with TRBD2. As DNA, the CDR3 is TGCAGCGTTCAGGGACTAGCGGGAGTTCTCGAGCAGTACTTC. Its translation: CSVQGLAGVLEQYF.